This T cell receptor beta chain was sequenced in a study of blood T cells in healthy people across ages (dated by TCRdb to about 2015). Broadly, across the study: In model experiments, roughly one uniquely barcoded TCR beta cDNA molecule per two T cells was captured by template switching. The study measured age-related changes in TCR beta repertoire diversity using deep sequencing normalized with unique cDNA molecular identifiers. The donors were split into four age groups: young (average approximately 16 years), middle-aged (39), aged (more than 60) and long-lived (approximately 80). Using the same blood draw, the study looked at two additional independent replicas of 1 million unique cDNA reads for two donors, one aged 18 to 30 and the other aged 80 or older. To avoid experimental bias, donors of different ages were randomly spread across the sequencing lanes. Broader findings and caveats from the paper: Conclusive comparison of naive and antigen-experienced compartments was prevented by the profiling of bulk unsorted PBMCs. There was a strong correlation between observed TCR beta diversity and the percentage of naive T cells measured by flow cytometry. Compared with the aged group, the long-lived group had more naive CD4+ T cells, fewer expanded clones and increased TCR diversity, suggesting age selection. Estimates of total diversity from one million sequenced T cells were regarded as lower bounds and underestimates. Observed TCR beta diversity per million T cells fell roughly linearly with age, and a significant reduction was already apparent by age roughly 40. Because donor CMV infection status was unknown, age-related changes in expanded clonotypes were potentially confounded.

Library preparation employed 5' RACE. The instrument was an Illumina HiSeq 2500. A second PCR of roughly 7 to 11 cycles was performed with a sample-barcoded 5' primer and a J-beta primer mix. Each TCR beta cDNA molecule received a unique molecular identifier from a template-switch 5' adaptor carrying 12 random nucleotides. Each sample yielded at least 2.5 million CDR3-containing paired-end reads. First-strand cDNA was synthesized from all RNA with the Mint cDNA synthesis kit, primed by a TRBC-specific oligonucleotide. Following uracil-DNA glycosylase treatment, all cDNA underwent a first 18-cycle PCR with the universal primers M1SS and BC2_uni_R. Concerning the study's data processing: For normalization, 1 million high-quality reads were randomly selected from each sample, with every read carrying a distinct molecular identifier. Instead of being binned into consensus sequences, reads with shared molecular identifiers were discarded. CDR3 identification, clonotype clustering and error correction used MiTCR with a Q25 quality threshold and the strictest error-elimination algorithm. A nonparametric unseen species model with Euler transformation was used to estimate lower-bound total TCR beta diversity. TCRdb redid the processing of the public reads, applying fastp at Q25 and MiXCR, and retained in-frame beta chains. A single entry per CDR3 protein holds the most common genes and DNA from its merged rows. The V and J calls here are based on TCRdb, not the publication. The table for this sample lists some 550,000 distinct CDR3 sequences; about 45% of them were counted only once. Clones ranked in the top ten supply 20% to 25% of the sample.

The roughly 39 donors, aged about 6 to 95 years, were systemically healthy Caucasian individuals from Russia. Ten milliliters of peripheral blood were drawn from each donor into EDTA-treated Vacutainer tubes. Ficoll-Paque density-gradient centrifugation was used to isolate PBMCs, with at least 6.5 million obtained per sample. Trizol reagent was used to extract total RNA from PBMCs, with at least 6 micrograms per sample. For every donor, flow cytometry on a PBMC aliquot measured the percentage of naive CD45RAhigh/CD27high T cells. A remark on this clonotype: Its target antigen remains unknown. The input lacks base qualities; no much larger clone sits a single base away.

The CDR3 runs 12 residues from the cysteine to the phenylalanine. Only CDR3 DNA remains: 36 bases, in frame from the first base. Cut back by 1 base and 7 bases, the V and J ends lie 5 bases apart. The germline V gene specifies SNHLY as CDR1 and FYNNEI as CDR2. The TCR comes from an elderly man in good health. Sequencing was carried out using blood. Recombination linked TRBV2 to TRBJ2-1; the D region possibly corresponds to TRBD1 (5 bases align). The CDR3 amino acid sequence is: CASSEDRNEQFF. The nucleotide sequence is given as TGTGCCAGCAGTGAAGACAGGAATGAGCAGTTCTTC. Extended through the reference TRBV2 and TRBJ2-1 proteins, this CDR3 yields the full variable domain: EPEVTQTPSHQVTQMGQEVILRCVPISNHLYFYWYRQILGQKVEFLVSFYNNEISEKSEIFDDQFSVERPDGSNFTLKIRSTKLEDSAMYFCASSEDRNEQFFGPGTRLTVL.